This TCR beta chain comes out of a study of shared clonotypes between healthy human individuals. In the study overall: Three plates were used per donor for CD4 naive, three for CD4 memory, two for CD8 naive and one for CD8 memory.

The V end lost 0 bases, the J end lost 9 bases, and 13 bases lay between the germline ends. This CDR3 is 14 amino acids long. Looked up from germline, CDR1 is SGDLS and CDR2 is YYNGEE. Whole-study findings and limits: In contrast to clonotypes shared by all four donors, non-shared clonotypes had lower generation probabilities.

For this clone: The antigen is undetermined.

Memory CD4+ cells were the fraction left after CD45RA+ naive selection. Sorted-subset replicate PCR reactions were performed with approximately 180 ng DNA, corresponding to roughly 31,000 T cell genomes. Here immunoSEQ multiplex PCR was the method, and the copy in TCRdb shows in-frame clones only, minus some. The sample records hundreds of thousands of clones, over 70% being singletons. Sequencing used memory CD4+ T cells sorted from blood. Subset of the sample: CD45RA-negative fraction. The chain links TRBV9 to TRBJ1-5, with D unclear. This TCR was recovered from a man aged 25-40 years in good health. The CDR3 here is CASSVDEGFGPQHF. Written as DNA, the CDR3 is TGTGCCAGCAGCGTAGACGAGGGTTTCGGGCCCCAGCATTTT.